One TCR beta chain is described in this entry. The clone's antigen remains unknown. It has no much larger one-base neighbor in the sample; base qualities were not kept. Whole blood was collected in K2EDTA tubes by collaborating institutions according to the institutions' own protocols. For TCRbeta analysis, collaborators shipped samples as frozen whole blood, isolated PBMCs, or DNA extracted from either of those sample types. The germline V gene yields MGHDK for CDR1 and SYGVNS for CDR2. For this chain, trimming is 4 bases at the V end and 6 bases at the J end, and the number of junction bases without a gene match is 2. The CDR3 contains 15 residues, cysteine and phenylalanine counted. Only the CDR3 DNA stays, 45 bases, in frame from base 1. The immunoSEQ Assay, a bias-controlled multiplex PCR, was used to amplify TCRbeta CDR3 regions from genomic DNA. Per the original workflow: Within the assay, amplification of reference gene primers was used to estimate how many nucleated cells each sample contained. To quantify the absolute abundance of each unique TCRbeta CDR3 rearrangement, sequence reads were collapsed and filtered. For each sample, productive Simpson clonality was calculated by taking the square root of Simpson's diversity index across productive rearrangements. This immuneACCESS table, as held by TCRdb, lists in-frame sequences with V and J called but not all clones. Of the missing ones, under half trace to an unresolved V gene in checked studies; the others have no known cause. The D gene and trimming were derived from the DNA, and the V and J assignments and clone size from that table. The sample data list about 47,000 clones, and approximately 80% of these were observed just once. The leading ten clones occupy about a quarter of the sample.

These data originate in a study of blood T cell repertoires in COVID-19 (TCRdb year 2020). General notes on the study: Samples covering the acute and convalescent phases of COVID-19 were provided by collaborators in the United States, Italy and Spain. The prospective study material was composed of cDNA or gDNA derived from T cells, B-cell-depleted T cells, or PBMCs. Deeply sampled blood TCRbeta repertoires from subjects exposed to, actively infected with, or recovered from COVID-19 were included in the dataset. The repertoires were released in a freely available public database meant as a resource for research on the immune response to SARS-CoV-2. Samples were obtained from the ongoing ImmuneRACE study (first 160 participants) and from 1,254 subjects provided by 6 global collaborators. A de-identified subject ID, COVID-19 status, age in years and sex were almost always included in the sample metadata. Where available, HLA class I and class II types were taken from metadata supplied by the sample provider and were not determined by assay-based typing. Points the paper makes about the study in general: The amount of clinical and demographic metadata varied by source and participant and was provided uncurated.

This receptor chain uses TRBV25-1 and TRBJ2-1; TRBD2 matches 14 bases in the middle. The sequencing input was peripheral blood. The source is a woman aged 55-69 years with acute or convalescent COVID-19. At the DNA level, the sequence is TGTGCCAGCAGTGGACTAGCGGGGGGGGGCAATGAGCAGTTCTTC. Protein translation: CASSGLAGGGNEQFF.